Below, one T cell receptor (beta chain) is given with its context. The antigen is undetermined. A TCRbeta library incorporating unique molecular identifiers was prepared. A single record per CDR3 protein comes from TCRdb applying MiXCR to the PCR reads. This table holds 55,000 to 70,000 distinct CDR3 sequences, approximately 10% found once. This sample is part of a study of T-cell reconstitution after alpha-beta-depleted transplantation in children. Study-level results: The origin of alpha-beta T cells about two months after transplant was reportedly several hundred expanded graft clones. T-cell counts and diversity at one year post-transplant came mainly from newly produced T cells.

The receptor was derived from a boy aged 10-17 years with acute myeloid leukemia, due to receive a stem cell transplant. The specimen comprised PBMCs, sampled before TCRalphabeta/CD19-depleted stem cell transplant.

CDR3 DNA sequence: TGTGCCAGCAGTGATGACAGGGGCTCTACCGGGGAGCTGTTTTTT. Protein: CASSDDRGSTGELFF. The chain recombines TRBV2 with TRBJ2-2, with 8 bases lining up with TRBD1. The CDR3 is made up of 15 amino acids. From germline, CDR1 is SNHLY and CDR2 FYNNEI. The junction had 5 bases not matched to a gene; V was cut back by 3 bases and J by 5 bases.